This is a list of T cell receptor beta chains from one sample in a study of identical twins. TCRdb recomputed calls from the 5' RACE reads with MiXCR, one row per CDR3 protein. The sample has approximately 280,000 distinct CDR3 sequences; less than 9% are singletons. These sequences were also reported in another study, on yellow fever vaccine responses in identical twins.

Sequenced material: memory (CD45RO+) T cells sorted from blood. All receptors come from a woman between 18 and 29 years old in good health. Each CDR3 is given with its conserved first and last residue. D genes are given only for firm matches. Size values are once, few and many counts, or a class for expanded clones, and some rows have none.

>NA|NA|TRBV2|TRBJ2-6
CASSRDSGANVLTF
TGTGCCAGCAGTAGAGACTCTGGGGCCAACGTCCTGACTTTC
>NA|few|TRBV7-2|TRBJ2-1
CASSKGGGEQFF
TGTGCCAGCAGCAAGGGGGGGGGCGAGCAGTTCTTC
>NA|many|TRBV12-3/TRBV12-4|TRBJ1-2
CASSLGQVYYGYTF
TGTGCCAGCAGTTTGGGGCAGGTCTACTATGGCTACACCTTC
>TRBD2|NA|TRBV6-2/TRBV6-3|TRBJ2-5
CASSYGGGVKTQYF
TGTGCCAGCAGTTACGGGGGGGGGGTGAAGACCCAGTACTTC
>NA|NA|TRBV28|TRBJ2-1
CASSLGQGKQFF
TGTGCCAGCAGTTTAGGGCAGGGGAAGCAGTTCTTC
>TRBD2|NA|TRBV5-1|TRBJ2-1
CASSLDQGLAGHEQFF
TGCGCCAGCAGCTTGGATCAGGGACTAGCGGGGCATGAGCAGTTCTTC
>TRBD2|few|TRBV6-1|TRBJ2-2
CASSEASGPPVSGELFF
TGTGCCAGCAGTGAGGCTAGCGGGCCCCCGGTGTCCGGGGAGCTGTTTTTT
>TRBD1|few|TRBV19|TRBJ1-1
CASSSNSMRTGGTEAFF
TGTGCCAGTAGTTCCAACTCCATGAGGACAGGGGGCACTGAAGCTTTCTTT
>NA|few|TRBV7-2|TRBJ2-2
CASSFGGVNTGELFF
TGTGCCAGCAGCTTCGGCGGGGTGAACACCGGGGAGCTGTTTTTT
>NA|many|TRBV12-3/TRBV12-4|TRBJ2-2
CASSFGAMGTGELFF
TGTGCCAGCAGTTTTGGGGCCATGGGCACCGGGGAGCTGTTTTTT
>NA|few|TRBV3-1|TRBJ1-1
CASSPLQVNTEAFF
TGTGCCAGCAGCCCGTTACAGGTGAACACTGAAGCTTTCTTT
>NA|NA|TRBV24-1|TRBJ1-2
CATSDSGFPGYTF
TGTGCCACCAGTGATTCAGGCTTTCCTGGCTACACCTTC
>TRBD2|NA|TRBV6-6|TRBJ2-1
CASKNGGGYEQFF
TGTGCCAGCAAGAACGGGGGGGGCTATGAGCAGTTCTTC
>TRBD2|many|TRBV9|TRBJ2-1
CASSVRTSGYNEQFF
TGTGCCAGCAGCGTTAGGACTAGCGGTTACAATGAGCAGTTCTTC
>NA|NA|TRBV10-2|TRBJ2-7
CASSESTSSREQYF
TGCGCCAGCAGTGAGTCCACTAGTTCACGCGAGCAGTACTTC
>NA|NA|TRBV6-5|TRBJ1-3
CASSLTGFSGNTIYF
TGTGCCAGCAGTTTGACAGGTTTCTCTGGAAACACCATATATTTT
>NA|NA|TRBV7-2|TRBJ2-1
CASSLARRRPTYEQFF
TGTGCCAGCAGCTTAGCGCGGCGGAGACCTACATATGAGCAGTTCTTC
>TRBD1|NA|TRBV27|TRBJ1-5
CASSPFDRDKQPQHF
TGTGCCAGCAGTCCCTTTGACAGGGACAAGCAGCCCCAGCATTTT
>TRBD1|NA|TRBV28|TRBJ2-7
CASSLGPATGDYEQYF
TGTGCCAGCAGCTTGGGGCCGGCGACAGGGGATTACGAGCAGTACTTC
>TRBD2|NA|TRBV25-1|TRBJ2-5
CASSKGEGTSSFLETQYF
TGTGCCAGCTCTAAGGGGGAGGGGACTAGCTCTTTTCTGGAGACCCAGTACTTC
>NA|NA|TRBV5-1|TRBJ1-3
CASSPNGVQAGNTIYF
TGCGCCAGCAGCCCAAACGGGGTCCAGGCTGGAAACACCATATATTTT
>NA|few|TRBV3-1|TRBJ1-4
CASSDRDTPGRLFF
TGTGCCAGCAGCGACCGGGACACCCCAGGAAGACTGTTTTTT
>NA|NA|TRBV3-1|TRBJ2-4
CASSHSQGAKNIQYF
TGTGCCAGCAGCCATTCACAGGGAGCCAAAAACATTCAGTACTTC
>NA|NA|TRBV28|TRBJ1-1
CASSLPRGKGTEAFF
TGTGCCAGCAGTTTACCTAGGGGGAAGGGCACTGAAGCTTTCTTT
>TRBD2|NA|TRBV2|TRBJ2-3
CASSELTSGADTQYF
TGTGCCAGCAGTGAACTGACTAGCGGGGCGGATACGCAGTATTTT
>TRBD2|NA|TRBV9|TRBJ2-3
CASSREGTSGIDTQYF
TGTGCCAGCAGCCGAGAGGGGACTAGCGGAATCGATACGCAGTATTTT
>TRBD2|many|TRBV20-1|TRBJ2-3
CSAGLAGGTDTQYF
TGCAGTGCTGGACTAGCGGGGGGCACAGATACGCAGTATTTT
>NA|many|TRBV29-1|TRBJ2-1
CSVVGSRPMEQFF
TGCAGCGTTGTCGGCAGCCGCCCAATGGAGCAGTTCTTC
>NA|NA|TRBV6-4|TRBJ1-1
CASSVTTETEAFF
TGTGCCAGCAGTGTAACTACCGAGACTGAAGCTTTCTTT
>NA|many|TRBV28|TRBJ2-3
CASSLFAGSFTDTQYF
TGTGCCAGCAGTTTATTCGCAGGGTCGTTCACAGATACGCAGTATTTT
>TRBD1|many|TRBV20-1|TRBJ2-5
CSFQGAQETQYF
TGCAGTTTTCAGGGGGCCCAAGAGACCCAGTACTTC
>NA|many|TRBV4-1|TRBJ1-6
CASSQDRAGNSPLHF
TGCGCCAGCAGCCAAGACAGGGCGGGAAATTCACCCCTCCACTTT
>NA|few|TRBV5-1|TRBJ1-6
CASSLSRNYNSPLHF
TGCGCCAGCAGCTTGAGCCGGAATTATAATTCACCCCTCCACTTT
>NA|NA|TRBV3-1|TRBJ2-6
CASSQRAVGHAGANVLTF
TGTGCCAGCAGCCAAAGGGCGGTGGGACACGCTGGGGCCAACGTCCTGACTTTC
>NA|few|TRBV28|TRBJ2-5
CASSFRSHRYF
TGTGCCAGCAGTTTCCGGTCCCATCGTTACTTC
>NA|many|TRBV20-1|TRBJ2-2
CSARGENTGELFF
TGCAGTGCGCGAGGGGAGAACACCGGGGAGCTGTTTTTT
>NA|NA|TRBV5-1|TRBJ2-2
CASSLLRGSPGELFF
TGCGCCAGCAGCTTGTTGCGGGGCTCCCCCGGGGAGCTGTTTTTT
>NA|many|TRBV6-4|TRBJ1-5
CASSRDGNQPQHF
TGTGCCAGCAGCCGGGACGGAAATCAGCCCCAGCATTTT
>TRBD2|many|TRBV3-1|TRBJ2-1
CASSHATSGSYNEQFF
TGTGCCAGCAGCCACGCGACTAGCGGGAGCTACAATGAGCAGTTCTTC
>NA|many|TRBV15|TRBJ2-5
CATSTPSPTSLETQYF
TGTGCCACCAGCACCCCATCCCCCACTAGCTTGGAGACCCAGTACTTC
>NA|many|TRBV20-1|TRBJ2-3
CSAPTGLGWDTQYF
TGCAGTGCCCCAACGGGCCTGGGGTGGGATACGCAGTATTTT
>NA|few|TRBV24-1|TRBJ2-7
CATSHPGGTGTYEQYF
TGTGCCACCAGTCACCCGGGGGGGACAGGGACTTACGAGCAGTACTTC
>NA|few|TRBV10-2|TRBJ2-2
CASGTTSIGGGELFF
TGCGCCAGCGGGACGACTAGCATAGGGGGCGGGGAGCTGTTTTTT
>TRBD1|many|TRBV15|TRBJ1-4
CATSRAGTGKEKLFF
TGTGCCACCAGCAGAGCGGGGACAGGGAAGGAAAAACTGTTTTTT
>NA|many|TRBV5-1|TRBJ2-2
CASSLGSTGELFF
TGTGCCAGCAGCTTAGGGTCCACCGGGGAGCTGTTTTTT
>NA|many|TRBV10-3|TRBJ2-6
CAISEVGESSGANVLTF
TGTGCCATCAGTGAAGTCGGGGAGAGCTCTGGGGCCAACGTCCTGACTTTC